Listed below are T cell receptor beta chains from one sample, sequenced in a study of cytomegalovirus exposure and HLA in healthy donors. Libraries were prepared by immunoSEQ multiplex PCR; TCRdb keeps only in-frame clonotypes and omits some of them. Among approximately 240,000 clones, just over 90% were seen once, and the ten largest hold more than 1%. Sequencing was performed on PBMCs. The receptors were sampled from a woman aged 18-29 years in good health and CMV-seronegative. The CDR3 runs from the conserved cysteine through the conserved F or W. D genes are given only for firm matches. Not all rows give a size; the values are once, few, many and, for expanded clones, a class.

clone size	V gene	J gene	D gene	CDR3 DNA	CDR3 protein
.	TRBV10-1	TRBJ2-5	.	TGCGCCAGCAGCGACTTGGGGACACCCCAAGAGACCCAGTACTTC	CASSDLGTPQETQYF
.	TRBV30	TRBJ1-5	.	TGTGCCTGGAGCCCCGGCAGCCTAGATCAGCCCCAGCATTTT	CAWSPGSLDQPQHF
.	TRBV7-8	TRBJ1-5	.	TGTGCCAGCAGCCAGGTGGGGCAGGGCGGTCAGCCCCAGCATTTT	CASSQVGQGGQPQHF
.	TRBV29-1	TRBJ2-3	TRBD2	TGCAGCGTTGGACTAGCGGGAACCACAGATACGCAGTATTTT	CSVGLAGTTDTQYF
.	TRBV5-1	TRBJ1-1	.	TGCGCCAGCAGTCAGACCTTACAGGGGAACACTGAAGCTTTCTTT	CASSQTLQGNTEAFF
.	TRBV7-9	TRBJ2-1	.	TGTGCCAGCAGCTTAGCGGGAGTACACAATGAGCAGTTCTTC	CASSLAGVHNEQFF
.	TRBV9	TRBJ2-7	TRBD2	TGTGCCAGCAGCGTGTTAGCGGGATCCCCTGTGTACGAGCAGTACTTC	CASSVLAGSPVYEQYF
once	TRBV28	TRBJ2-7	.	TGTGCCAGCAGTTCCCTTGGGGGGTGGGCGGTGACCTACGAGCAGTACTTC	CASSSLGGWAVTYEQYF
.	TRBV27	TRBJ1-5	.	TGTGCCAGCACCCCATCGGGGTTGTGGGGGCCCCAGCATTTT	CASTPSGLWGPQHF
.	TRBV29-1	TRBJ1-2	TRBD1	TGCAGCGGTCGCACAGGGACAGACGGTGGCTACACCTTC	CSGRTGTDGGYTF
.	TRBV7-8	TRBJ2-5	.	TGTGCCAGCAGCTTAGTAGCGGAGACCCAGTACTTC	CASSLVAETQYF
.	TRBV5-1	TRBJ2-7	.	TGCGCCAGCAGCTTGGCCGGGAGCTACGAGCAGTACTTC	CASSLAGSYEQYF
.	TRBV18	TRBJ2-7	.	TGTGCCAGCTCACCAACAGGAGCCCACGAGCAGTACTTC	CASSPTGAHEQYF
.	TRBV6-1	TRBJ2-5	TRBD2	TGTGCCAGCCGGCTCGTAGCGGGGAGAGAGACCCAGTACTTC	CASRLVAGRETQYF
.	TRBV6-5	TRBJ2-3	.	TGTGCCAGCAGCCGGAGGAGCACAGATACGCAGTATTTT	CASSRRSTDTQYF
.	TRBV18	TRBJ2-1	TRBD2	TGTGCCAGCTCACCACTCGGAGCGGGAGTAGACGGTGAGCAGTTCTTC	CASSPLGAGVDGEQFF
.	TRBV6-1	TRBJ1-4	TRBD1	TGTGCCAGCAGCGTGGAGGACAGGGGGAGTGAAAAACTGTTTTTT	CASSVEDRGSEKLFF
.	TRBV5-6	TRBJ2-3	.	TGTGCCAGCAGCTTGGGGGGTCAGGGCAGATACACAGATACGCAGTATTTT	CASSLGGQGRYTDTQYF
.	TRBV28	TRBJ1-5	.	TGTGCCAGCAGTTTATTCGGGCAGGGATATCAGCCCCAGCATTTT	CASSLFGQGYQPQHF
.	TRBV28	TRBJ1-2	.	TGTGCCAGCAGTATTGAGTCCCTTATGGGCTACACCTTC	CASSIESLMGYTF
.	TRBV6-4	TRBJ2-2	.	TGTGCCAGCAGCTGGACCGGGGTGAACACCGGGGAGCTGTTTTTT	CASSWTGVNTGELFF
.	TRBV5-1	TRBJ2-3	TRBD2	TGCGCCAGCAGCTTACGGGCTAGCGGAAACACAGATACGCAGTATTTT	CASSLRASGNTDTQYF
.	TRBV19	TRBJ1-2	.	TGTGCCAGTCCCTGCTACACCTTC	CASPCYTF
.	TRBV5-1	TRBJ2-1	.	TGCGCCAGCAGCTTGTCACGGGAGAGGGGCAACAATGAGCAGTTCTTC	CASSLSRERGNNEQFF
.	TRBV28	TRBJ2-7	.	TGTGCCAGCAGACCCCAACAGGAGAGCTACGAGCAGTACTTC	CASRPQQESYEQYF
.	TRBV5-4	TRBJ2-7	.	TGTGCCAGCAGCTTGGAACGTTCCCCCGTCGGGGAGTACTTC	CASSLERSPVGEYF
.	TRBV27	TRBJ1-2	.	TGTGCCAGCAGCCGCGCCGGGAACTATGGCTACACCTTC	CASSRAGNYGYTF
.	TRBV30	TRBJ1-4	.	TGTGCCTGGAGTGTTCAGGGAATTAATGAAAAACTGTTTTTT	CAWSVQGINEKLFF
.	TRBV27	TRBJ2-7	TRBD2	TGTGCCAGCAGTTTATCCGGGACTAGGACCTACGAGCAGTACTTC	CASSLSGTRTYEQYF
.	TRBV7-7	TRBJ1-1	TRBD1	TGTGCTAGCAGCTTACCAAAGACAGGGGGCACTGAAGCTTTCTTT	CASSLPKTGGTEAFF
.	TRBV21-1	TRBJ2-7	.	TGTGCCAGCAGCACTCAAGGGCAGGACAGGCACGCGAACTTC	CASSTQGQDRHANF
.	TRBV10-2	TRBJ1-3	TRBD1	TGCGCCAGCTACCCGGGGCGCGGACAGGGAACGAGTGGAAACACCATATATTTT	CASYPGRGQGTSGNTIYF